The 8 T cell receptor beta chains below were found in one sample sequenced in a study of blood T cell repertoires in COVID-19. The data were produced by immunoSEQ multiplex PCR, yet TCRdb's version contains in-frame clones alone and is incomplete. The sample shows about 59,000 clones, about 83% of them seen only once. The source material was peripheral blood. These receptors originate from a woman of 80 years or more with acute or convalescent COVID-19.

In its sample, this clone was seen once. The V and J genes are TRBV7-3 and TRBJ1-5; TRBD1 is a possible D gene (6 bases). Germline V gene data show CDR1 as SGHTA and CDR2 as FQGTGA. The length of the CDR3 is 21 residues. The V end was cut by 0 bases, the J end by 0 bases, with 24 bases between. The CDR3 nucleotides read TGTGCCAGCAGCTTAACGGCGGACAGCCCAAACCGAATCTATAGCAATCAGCCCCAGCATTTT. Translating gives CASSLTADSPNRIYSNQPQHF.

This chain links TRBV15 with TRBJ1-2, with 7 bases matching TRBD1. V shed 0 bases and J 2 bases; nucleotides not matched to a gene: 3. The CDR3 has 15 residues. The germline gives CDR1 LNHNV, CDR2 YYDKDF (reference sequence). The CDR3 DNA follows: TGTGCCACCAGCAGAGAAGGGGGCCTCAACTATGGCTACACCTTC. It translates to CATSREGGLNYGYTF.

CDR3 sequence (DNA): TGTGCCAGCAGCGATACTAGCGGGAGCTCCTACGAGCAGTACTTC. It encodes CASSDTSGSSYEQYF. The gene calls are TRBV3-1 (or the pseudogene TRBV3-2) and TRBJ2-7; 11 nucleotides agree with TRBD2. CDR1 is LGHDT, CDR2 YNNKEL, per germline (reference sequence). V lost 5 bases and J lost 0; bases outside the gene matches: 3. The CDR3 is 15 residues long.

This clone has just a few counts. This chain links TRBV7-2 with TRBJ2-7; 7 bases are a match to TRBD1. CDR1 is SGHTA, CDR2 FQGNSA, per germline. The junction had 13 bases not matched to a gene; V was cut back by 6 bases and J by 5 bases. The CDR3 extends over 15 amino acids. CDR3 coding DNA: TGTGCCAGCAGGCGTCGGATCGGCAGGGGGAACGAGCAGTACTTC. Translation: CASRRRIGRGNEQYF.

V is TRBV5-1 and J is TRBJ1-2; D is ambiguous. Trimming removed 5 bases from V and 8 bases from J, with 13 bases in between. Per germline, CDR1 SGHRS and CDR2 YFSETQ. CDR3 length: 12 amino acids. This chain's CDR3 is CASSGDGGGYTF. CDR3 in DNA: TGCGCCAGCAGTGGGGATGGAGGGGGCTACACCTTC.

The sample holds a few counts of this clone. The chain has TRBV7-3 and TRBJ1-4; 7 bases line up with TRBD1. The CDR3 consists of 17 residues. The ends lost 1 base at V and 7 bases at J; junction bases unmatched: 12. Germline loops: CDR1 SGHTA, CDR2 FQGTGA. The CDR3 nucleotides read TGTGCCAGCAGCTTAAACGGCAGGGGGAGTTCGGGTGAAAAACTGTTTTTT. It yields the protein CASSLNGRGSSGEKLFF. Full variable domain (missing parts from reference TRBV7-3 and TRBJ1-4): GAGVSQTPSNKVTEKGKYVELRCDPISGHTALYWYRQSLGQGPEFLIYFQGTGAADDSGLPNDRFFAVRPEGSVSTLKIQRTERGDSAVYLCASSLNGRGSSGEKLFFGSGTQLSVL.

V usage is TRBV2 and J usage is TRBJ2-7, with TRBD1 identical over 8 bases. The V and J ends lost 2 bases and 3 bases, in that order; junction bases with no gene match: 9. The CDR3 spans 16 residues. Germline CDR1 SNHLY, CDR2 FYNNEI. The CDR3 DNA is TGTGCCAGCAGTGAAAACTGTGACAGGGGATACTACGAGCAGTACTTC. Encoded protein: CASSENCDRGYYEQYF.

J is TRBJ2-1 and V is TRBV3-1 (or the pseudogene TRBV3-2), with 8 bases that match TRBD2. The CDR3 runs 17 residues. Germline CDR1 reads LGHDT; CDR2 reads YNNKEL (reference sequence). V was pared by 4 bases and J by 6 bases, with 14 bases of the junction left unmatched. The CDR3 loop reads CASSPGRGAGGVNEQFF. Here the CDR3 DNA reads TGTGCCAGCAGCCCTGGACGGGGGGCGGGGGGCGTCAATGAGCAGTTCTTC.